Presented here are 27 T cell receptor beta chains from one specimen sequenced in a study of cytomegalovirus exposure and HLA in healthy donors. The study ran its PCR with 60 Vbeta and 13 Jbeta primers. Here immunoSEQ multiplex PCR was the method, and the copy in TCRdb shows in-frame clones only, minus some. This table has tens of thousands of clones, 65% to 80% appearing once. The specimen sequenced was PBMCs. These receptors were collected from a man aged 25 to 45 in good health and CMV-seropositive.

The chain uses TRBV2 and TRBJ2-1; TRBD1 might be the D (5 bases). The CDR3 loop spans 13 amino acids. V lost 3 bases and J 15 bases, leaving 18 bases between the germline ends. CDR1 and CDR2 (germline): SNHLY, FYNNEI. CDR3 sequence reads: CASSEQDRTPRFF. CDR3 DNA: TGTGCCAGCAGTGAGCAAGACAGAACCCCAAGGTTCTTC.

The chain has TRBV4-3 and TRBJ2-7, with 9 nucleotides matching TRBD1. The CDR3 runs 16 residues. Germline V lookup: CDR1 LGHNA, CDR2 YSLEER. V trimming: 0 bases; J trimming: 4 bases; junction bases outside the gene matches: 7. CDR3 bases: TGCGCCAGCAGCCAAGATCAAGCCGGGACAGGGTACGAGCAGTACTTC. It is translated as CASSQDQAGTGYEQYF.

V is TRBV30 and J is TRBJ1-6, with 10 bases identical to TRBD1. The CDR3 is 16 residues long. Germline CDR1 GTSNPN, CDR2 SVGIG (reference sequence). The J segment lost 7 bases and the V segment lost 2 bases, leaving 8 bases of the junction unmatched. The CDR3 protein is CAWSPRDRGRNSPLHF. The CDR3 DNA reads TGTGCCTGGAGTCCCCGGGACAGGGGTAGAAATTCACCCCTCCACTTT.

The V gene is TRBV14, the J gene TRBJ1-1; 9 bases agree with TRBD1. The CDR3 spans 16 residues. The V segment lost 1 base and the J segment 5 bases; nucleotides outside the gene matches: 8. Germline values: CDR1 SGHDN, CDR2 FVKESK. The CDR3 DNA reads TGTGCCAGCAGCCAAGTACAGGGGGCGCGAAGTACTGAAGCTTTCTTT. As protein: CASSQVQGARSTEAFF.

The gene calls are TRBV19 and TRBJ1-6; the match to TRBD1 covers 7 bases. The CDR3 extends over 15 amino acids. Germline lookup yields CDR1 LNHDA and CDR2 SQIVND (reference sequence). J gave up 9 bases and V 3 bases, and 8 bases lay outside the gene matches. The CDR3 DNA is TGTGCCAGTAGTATTGGAGGGGGCGGTGGTTCACCCCTCCACTTT. It codes for CASSIGGGGGSPLHF.

On this clone itself: The identical CDR3 is also encoded by other nucleotide sequences in the sample. CDR3 protein: CASGFRDSLFF. The CDR3 nucleotides are TGTGCCAGTGGGTTCAGGGATTCGCTGTTTTTT. The V gene is TRBV19, the J gene TRBJ1-4; possibly TRBD1 for D (5 bases). Trimming removed 8 bases from V and 14 bases from J, with 15 bases in between. Germline V lookup: CDR1 LNHDA, CDR2 SQIVND (reference sequence). The CDR3 covers 11 residues.

The chain employs TRBV19 and TRBJ1-5; TRBD1 is a possible D gene (5 bases). Trimming stripped 5 bases from V and 4 bases from J, with 15 bases between. This CDR3 region has 15 residues. CDR1 is LNHDA, CDR2 SQIVND, per germline (reference sequence). The CDR3 protein is CASSVGGRGNQPQHF. CDR3 coding DNA: TGTGCCAGTAGTGTTGGGGGGAGGGGTAATCAGCCCCAGCATTTT.

J is TRBJ1-6 and V is TRBV7-9, with 10 bases matching TRBD1. This CDR3 has 18 amino acids. V trimming: 1 base; J trimming: 1 base; junction bases outside the gene matches: 4. Germline V gives CDR1 SEHNR, CDR2 FQNEAQ (reference sequence). For the CDR3, the DNA is TGTGCCAGCAGCTTAGGACAGGGGGCAATTTCCTATAATTCACCCCTCCACTTT. Protein sequence: CASSLGQGAISYNSPLHF.

This sequence joins TRBV27 and TRBJ1-6, with 8 bases identical to TRBD1. The CDR3 sequence is 17 residues long. The V gene end was trimmed by 4 bases and the J gene end by 7 bases; junction bases not matched to a gene: 12. Germline lookup yields CDR1 MNHEY and CDR2 SMNVEV (reference sequence). The chain's CDR3 is CASSSTRTGSINSPLHF. CDR3 sequence (DNA): TGTGCCAGCAGTTCCACAAGGACAGGGTCAATAAATTCACCCCTCCACTTT.

This clone was recorded once. This chain links TRBV27 with TRBJ2-6, with D uncertain. The V and J ends lost 6 bases and 1 base respectively, with 10 bases between them. Germline V lookup: CDR1 MNHEY, CDR2 SMNVEV (reference sequence). The CDR3 spans 15 residues. The chain's CDR3 is CASSREASGANVLTF. CDR3 in DNA: TGTGCCAGCAGCCGAGAGGCATCTGGGGCCAACGTCCTGACTTTC.

This clone was detected only once. The chain couples TRBV28 to TRBJ2-7, with D possibly being TRBD1 (5 bases). The CDR3 is 15 residues long. Looked up from germline, CDR1 is MDHEN and CDR2 is SYDVKM. Trimming left V 2 bases short and J 4 bases short, with 15 bases between. In nucleotides, the CDR3 is TGTGCCAGCAGTTTACTTGGGCAGGGCATGTACGAGCAGTACTTC. It yields the protein CASSLLGQGMYEQYF.

CDR3 nucleotides: TGTGCCTGGAGTATATTCTCCGGGACTATTAGGACCTACGAGCAGTACTTC. Protein: CAWSIFSGTIRTYEQYF. This chain links TRBV30 with TRBJ2-5, with TRBD2 identical over 7 bases. The last part of the DNA fits TRBJ2-7 better; the J call may be wrong. The germline gives CDR1 GTSNPN, CDR2 SVGIG (reference sequence). The CDR3 consists of 17 residues.

This clone turned up a few times. The chain couples TRBV4-3 to TRBJ1-5; the D gene is possibly TRBD1 (5 bases). The CDR3 runs 16 residues. In germline, CDR1 is LGHNA, CDR2 YSLEER. Between the trimmed V and J ends, which lost 4 bases and 3 bases, there was a span of 16 bases. The CDR3 DNA reads as TGCGCCAGCAGCCTTAGGAGGGACGGAGACAATCAGCCCCAGCATTTT. Translated: CASSLRRDGDNQPQHF.

V usage is TRBV19 and J usage is TRBJ1-5; D is undetermined. V was shortened by 6 bases and J by 2 bases, with 5 bases between the two germline ends. This CDR3 region has 12 residues. Germline V lookup: CDR1 LNHDA, CDR2 SQIVND (reference sequence). CDR3 DNA: TGTGCCAGTAGGGCGGGCAATCAGCCCCAGCATTTT. Its translation: CASRAGNQPQHF.

This clone appeared a single time. The chain has TRBV20-1 and TRBJ2-7; D may be TRBD1 (5 bases). This CDR3 has 11 residues. Trimming left V 6 bases short and J 2 bases short, with 8 bases between. Germline loops: CDR1 DFQATT, CDR2 SNEGSKA (reference sequence). The CDR3, as DNA: TGCAGTGCAGGGGTGGCCTACGAGCAGTACTTC. Translated, it gives CSAGVAYEQYF.

The J gene is TRBJ1-1, the V gene TRBV7-3, with D perhaps matching TRBD1 (6 bases). Per germline, CDR1 SGHTA and CDR2 FQGTGA. CDR3 length: 13 amino acids. V lost 5 bases, J lost 7 bases, and 14 bases lay in between. The CDR3 loop reads CASSVGQGNEAFF. The DNA of the CDR3 is TGTGCCAGCAGCGTAGGGCAGGGGAATGAAGCTTTCTTT.

V and J are TRBV7-6 and TRBJ2-7; the match to TRBD1 covers 9 bases. Germline V gene lookup returns CDR1 SGHVS and CDR2 FNYEAQ. This CDR3 contains 16 residues. The trim removed 1 base at V and 2 bases at J, leaving 6 bases unmatched. The CDR3 DNA is TGTGCCAGCAGCTTAGGCTCGGGACAGGGCCCCTACGAGCAGTACTTC. As protein: CASSLGSGQGPYEQYF. Using reference TRBV7-6 and TRBJ2-7 for the parts outside the CDR3, the full variable domain is GAGVSQSPRYKVTKRGQDVALRCDPISGHVSLYWYRQALGQGPEFLTYFNYEAQQDKSGLPNDRFSAERPEGSISTLTIQRTEQRDSAMYRCASSLGSGQGPYEQYFGPGTRLTVT.

The chain carries TRBV5-1 and TRBJ1-1; no reliable D call. Trimming removed 0 bases from V and 3 bases from J, with 12 bases in between. The CDR3 sequence is 15 residues long. Germline V gene data show CDR1 as SGHRS and CDR2 as YFSETQ. CDR3 protein: CASSLGGREYTEAFF. CDR3 coding DNA: TGCGCCAGCAGCTTGGGCGGCAGAGAGTACACTGAAGCTTTCTTT.

This chain uses TRBV7-2 with TRBJ1-5, with TRBD1 matching over 11 bases. Losses at the gene ends were 1 base for V and 0 bases for J; bases not matched to a gene: 5. The CDR3 is 18 residues long. Germline CDR1 SGHTA, CDR2 FQGNSA. The CDR3 DNA reads TGTGCCAGCAGCTTAGGAGGGACAGGGGGTTATAGCAATCAGCCCCAGCATTTT. Residues: CASSLGGTGGYSNQPQHF.

This clone was found once. One end of the junction fails to match germline, which may point to a read error. V and J are TRBV10-2 and TRBJ1-3; D ambiguous. Germline V gene sequence: CDR1 WSHSY, CDR2 SAAADI. The CDR3 length is 14 residues. The CDR3 reads CASSDKVSGDTIYF. CDR3 nucleotides: TGCGCCAGCAGTGATAAAGTTTCTGGAGACACCATATATTTT.

This sequence joins TRBV6-1 and TRBJ2-7; 8 nucleotides line up with TRBD1. This CDR3 region has 15 residues. Germline values: CDR1 MNHNS, CDR2 SASEGT. Trimming cost V 3 bases and J 1 base; bases outside gene matches: 5. The CDR3 spells CASSDAGGMSYEQYF. DNA of the CDR3: TGTGCCAGCAGTGATGCAGGGGGCATGTCCTACGAGCAGTACTTC.

The chain couples TRBV19 to TRBJ2-5; 8 bases are shared with TRBD2. The CDR3 covers 14 residues. CDR1 and CDR2 from the germline V gene are LNHDA and SQIVND (reference sequence). The trim removed 3 bases at V and 4 bases at J, leaving 4 bases unmatched. This CDR3 is CASSIMAGGETQYF. In DNA, the CDR3 is TGTGCCAGTAGTATTATGGCGGGAGGAGAGACCCAGTACTTC. The complete variable domain, with remaining parts taken from reference TRBV19 and TRBJ2-5, reads DGGITQSPKYLFRKEGQNVTLSCEQNLNHDAMYWYRQDPGQGLRLIYYSQIVNDFQKGDIAEGYSVSREKKESFPLTVTSAQKNPTAFYLCASSIMAGGETQYFGPGTRLLVL.

Worth noting for this clone: The CDR3 does not end in the conserved phenylalanine or tryptophan, so this is likely a read error. The genes are TRBV4-2 and TRBJ1-6; 8 nucleotides align to TRBD1. Germline V lookup: CDR1 LGHNA, CDR2 YNFKEQ. The V segment lost 4 bases and the J segment 11 bases; nucleotides outside the gene matches: 7. There are 14 residues in the CDR3. The CDR3 region has the DNA TGTGCCAGCAGCCCTACAGGGGGTGGTACACCCCTCCACTCT. It codes for CASSPTGGGTPLHS.

V gene TRBV19 combines with J gene TRBJ2-3; tentatively, D is TRBD2 (5 bases). Germline V gene data show CDR1 as LNHDA and CDR2 as SQIVND (reference sequence). CDR3 length equals 19 residues. V lost 2 bases, J lost 2 bases, and 23 bases lay in between. This chain's CDR3 is CASSIKGPREILYTDTQYF. CDR3 nucleotides: TGTGCCAGTAGTATAAAGGGTCCGAGGGAGATATTATACACAGATACGCAGTATTTT. The entire variable domain, with the rest obtained from reference TRBV19 and TRBJ2-3, is as follows: DGGITQSPKYLFRKEGQNVTLSCEQNLNHDAMYWYRQDPGQGLRLIYYSQIVNDFQKGDIAEGYSVSREKKESFPLTVTSAQKNPTAFYLCASSIKGPREILYTDTQYFGPGTRLTVL.

This chain uses TRBV30 with TRBJ2-3, with TRBD2 matching over 7 bases. This CDR3 spans 15 amino acids. CDR1 and CDR2 from the germline V gene are GTSNPN and SVGIG (reference sequence). Trimming took 2 bases from V and 0 from J; bases not matched to a gene: 5. The CDR3 DNA reads TGTGCCTGGAGTAGCGGGGCGGCTAGCACAGATACGCAGTATTTT. It encodes CAWSSGAASTDTQYF.

J is TRBJ2-2 and V is TRBV2, with D perhaps TRBD1 (5 bases). The CDR3 spans 17 residues. The V gene lost 2 bases and the J gene lost 7 bases, with 20 bases spanning the gap. The germline V gene encodes CDR1 SNHLY and CDR2 FYNNEI. The CDR3 DNA reads as TGTGCCAGCAGTGAATATAAATGGGAAGGGGTCGACGGGGAGCTGTTTTTT. Translated, it gives CASSEYKWEGVDGELFF.

This chain uses TRBV5-4 with TRBJ2-3; D unresolved. Trimming took off 1 base at V and 2 bases at J, with 5 bases between the two ends. CDR3 length: 13 residues. Germline V gene lookup returns CDR1 SGHNT and CDR2 YYREEE (reference sequence). The CDR3 is CASSLTATDTQYF. The CDR3 nucleotides read TGTGCCAGCAGCTTGACAGCCACAGATACGCAGTATTTT.